Reported below is one TCR beta chain. The data were taken from a study of cytomegalovirus exposure and HLA in healthy donors. With 60 Vbeta and 13 Jbeta primers, the PCR was carried out. Assay used: immunoSEQ multiplex PCR; TCRdb lists only in-frame clones, some missing. The sample lists around 190,000 clones; roughly four fifths were seen once. This CDR3 region has 15 residues. Trimming took off 1 base at V and 4 bases at J, with 13 bases between the two ends. Germline lookup yields CDR1 SEHNR and CDR2 FQNEAQ (reference sequence). This sequence originates from a man between 18 and 29 years old in good health and CMV-seronegative. The sequenced sample consisted of PBMCs. The genes are TRBV7-9 and TRBJ2-5; unclear D gene. The CDR3 sequence is CASSLGSGVGETQYF. The CDR3 DNA reads as TGTGCCAGCAGCTTAGGTTCGGGTGTAGGAGAGACCCAGTACTTC.